At least ten counts were recorded for the clone carrying this T cell receptor beta chain. Found in a library prepared for alpha chains, this beta chain is an off-target read, and its abundance has little meaning. The data stem from a study of spatial heterogeneity in lung cancer. Time point here: sample taken at primary tumor resection. Unsorted tumor, nontumor lung tissue or cryopreserved PBMC supplied the whole RNA. TCRdb used MiXCR to reprocess the 5' RACE reads, holding one entry per CDR3 protein. The table has 13,000 or so distinct CDR3 sequences, roughly 3.9% seen once; the top ten hold more than 35%. Trimming pared 5 bases from V and 0 bases from J, leaving 11 bases between. This CDR3 spans 14 amino acids. Per germline, CDR1 SEHNR and CDR2 FQNEAQ (reference sequence).

The TCR sequence derives from a male donor with early-stage non-small cell lung cancer. The chain recombines TRBV7-9 with TRBJ2-7; the D is unclear. The source material was PBMCs, sampled at surgery. The CDR3 coding sequence is TGTGCCAGCAGCCCCCGACAAAGCTCCTACGAGCAGTACTTC. Its translation is CASSPRQSSYEQYF. Full variable domain (missing parts from reference TRBV7-9 and TRBJ2-7): DTGVSQNPRHKITKRGQNVTFRCDPISEHNRLYWYRQTLGQGPEFLTYFQNEAQLEKSRLLSDRFSAERPKGSFSTLEIQRTEQGDSAMYLCASSPRQSSYEQYFGPGTRLTVT.